Presented here are 15 T cell receptor beta chains from one specimen sequenced in a study of shared clonotypes between healthy human individuals. Positive CCR7 selection of CD45RO-negative cells yielded the naive CD8 cells, and terminally differentiated effector memory CD45RA+ cells were excluded. The method was immunoSEQ multiplex PCR; TCRdb's version includes in-frame clones alone and lacks a portion of them. Among approximately 2,000,000 clones, 93% were seen once, and the ten largest hold about 1.6%. Sequencing used naive CD8+ T cells from PBMCs. These receptors all stem from a man aged 18 to 30 in good health. Some clones in this sample may be carry-over from other donors' samples.

V usage is TRBV27 and J usage is TRBJ2-7; D gene unclear. Germline V gives CDR1 MNHEY, CDR2 SMNVEV (reference sequence). Trimming removed 6 bases from V and 7 bases from J, with 13 bases in between. This CDR3 comprises 12 residues. The CDR3 DNA reads as TGTGCCAGCAGCCCCTTTGTGGGAGAGCAGTACTTC. Amino acid sequence: CASSPFVGEQYF.

V and J are TRBV27 and TRBJ2-2; D is tentatively TRBD1 or TRBD2 (5 bases each). The CDR3 extends over 12 amino acids. V was shortened by 8 bases and J by 6 bases, with 10 bases between the two germline ends. CDR1 and CDR2 from the germline V gene are MNHEY and SMNVEV (reference sequence). The CDR3 DNA follows: TGTGCCAGCGGGGGAAAGGCCGGGGAGCTGTTTTTT. It specifies CASGGKAGELFF.

This chain links TRBV14 with TRBJ2-4; 7 positions match TRBD2. The CDR3 is 14 amino acids. The germline gives CDR1 SGHDN, CDR2 FVKESK. V shed 1 base, J shed 13 bases, and the junction held 10 bases outside the gene matches. The CDR3 sequence is CASSQALKGGLQYF. For the CDR3, the DNA is TGTGCCAGCAGCCAAGCCTTAAAGGGAGGGCTACAGTACTTC.

As for this clone: This same CDR3 is encoded by further DNA sequences in the sample. The V gene is TRBV9, the J gene TRBJ1-1, with D unresolved. The CDR3 consists of 12 residues. Trimming took off 2 bases at V and 5 bases at J, with 7 bases between the two ends. CDR1 is SGDLS and CDR2 is YYNGEE in the germline V gene. The CDR3 DNA reads as TGTGCCAGCAGCGTGGCGGGGACTGAAGCTTTCTTT. It yields the protein CASSVAGTEAFF.

The CDR3 DNA is TGTGCCAGCAGACCCACAGGGGACCACGGGGAGACCCAGTACTTC. Protein sequence: CASRPTGDHGETQYF. The genes are TRBV28 and TRBJ2-5, with 7 nucleotides matching TRBD1. Germline lookup yields CDR1 MDHEN and CDR2 SYDVKM. With 6 bases clipped from V and 5 bases from J, the junction kept 12 bases outside the gene matches. The CDR3 has 15 amino acids.

The table lists this clone with a few counts. The CDR3 coding sequence is TGTGCCTGGAGTCGGCCGCAGGGGGCTTTCTTT. Its translation is CAWSRPQGAFF. This chain uses TRBV30 with TRBJ1-1; the D gene is possibly TRBD1 (6 bases). This CDR3 spans 11 amino acids. V was pared by 2 bases and J by 11 bases, with 12 bases between. Germline loops: CDR1 GTSNPN, CDR2 SVGIG (reference sequence). The full variable domain, with the rest looked up from reference TRBV30 and TRBJ1-1, is SQTIHQWPATLVQPVGSPLSLECTVEGTSNPNLYWYRQAAGRGLQLLFYSVGIGQISSEVPQNLSASRPQDRQFILSSKKLLLSDSGFYLCAWSRPQGAFFGQGTRLTVV.

CDR3 amino acids: CASARVTGELFF. In DNA form, the CDR3 reads TGCGCCAGCGCCAGGGTCACCGGGGAGCTGTTTTTT. This rearrangement joins TRBV4-1 to TRBJ2-2; possibly TRBD1 for D (5 bases). Germline V gene sequence: CDR1 MGHRA, CDR2 YSYEKL. Between the trimmed V and J ends, which lost 8 bases and 4 bases, there was a span of 8 bases. This CDR3 is built from 12 residues.

The rearrangement links TRBV5-1 to TRBJ2-7; no clear D gene. The CDR3 length is 15 residues. The V gene lost 4 bases and the J gene lost 6 bases, with 20 bases spanning the gap. Germline-derived CDR1 and CDR2 are SGHRS and YFSETQ. This chain's CDR3 is CASSPGEVTWGEQYF. The CDR3 DNA reads TGCGCCAGCAGCCCTGGAGAAGTAACCTGGGGCGAGCAGTACTTC.

The chain carries TRBV29-1 and TRBJ2-2, with D unclear. V was cut by 0 bases and J by 0 bases, with 8 bases left in between. The CDR3 runs to 15 residues. Germline-derived CDR1 and CDR2 are SQVTM and ANQGSEA. CDR3 loop: CSVEEGWTNTGELFF. DNA of the CDR3: TGCAGCGTTGAAGAAGGTTGGACGAACACCGGGGAGCTGTTTTTT.

J is TRBJ1-1 and V is TRBV6-5, with unresolved D. The CDR3 contains 13 residues. In germline, CDR1 is MNHEY, CDR2 SVGAGI. Trimming took 6 bases from V and 4 from J, leaving 12 bases between them. The CDR3 loop is CASSLLGLTEAFF. The CDR3 nucleotides read TGTGCCAGCAGCCTCCTAGGGCTCACTGAAGCTTTCTTT.

The chain is built from TRBV11-2 and TRBJ2-7, with TRBD2 matching 7 bases. CDR1 and CDR2 (germline): SGHAT, FQNNGV. This CDR3 has 14 residues. The trim removed 5 bases at V and 4 bases at J, leaving 8 bases unmatched. The CDR3 region has the DNA TGTGCCAGCAGCCCGAGGGAAGCGGGATACGAGCAGTACTTC. It specifies CASSPREAGYEQYF.

The chain uses TRBV10-3 and TRBJ2-3; TRBD2 aligns across 13 bases. With V trimmed by 8 bases and J by 6 bases, 8 bases remained unmatched. The CDR3 runs 15 residues. CDR1 is ENHRY, CDR2 SYGVKD, per germline. The CDR3 DNA is TGTGCCATCCGGACTAGCGGGAGAATCGGCGATACGCAGTATTTT. This codes for CAIRTSGRIGDTQYF.

This clone is a singleton in its sample. The gene calls are TRBV27 and TRBJ2-1; 12 nucleotides match TRBD2. J lost 8 bases, V lost 0 bases, and 8 bases had no gene match. Germline CDR1 MNHEY, CDR2 SMNVEV (reference sequence). The CDR3 has 17 amino acids. CDR3: CASSLSYPSGRADEQFF. The CDR3 DNA sequence: TGTGCCAGCAGTTTATCGTACCCTAGCGGGAGGGCCGATGAGCAGTTCTTC.

This clone was recorded once. This sequence joins TRBV4-2 and TRBJ2-1, with 9 bases lining up with TRBD1. This CDR3 is 15 amino acids long. Unmatched junction bases numbered 6, after V lost 4 bases and J lost 5 bases. In germline, CDR1 is LGHNA, CDR2 YNFKEQ. In DNA, the CDR3 is TGTGCCAGCAGCCCCCGGGACAGGGATCACAATGAGCAGTTCTTC. Its translation: CASSPRDRDHNEQFF.

The chain links TRBV19 to TRBJ1-5; 7 bases align to TRBD1. The CDR3 sequence is 15 residues long. The V and J ends lost 7 bases and 0 bases, in that order; junction bases with no gene match: 6. Per germline, CDR1 LNHDA and CDR2 SQIVND (reference sequence). The CDR3 here is CASTTTGFSNQPQHF. The CDR3 DNA reads as TGTGCCAGTACCACGACAGGGTTTAGCAATCAGCCCCAGCATTTT.